This T cell receptor beta chain was recorded in a study of T cells in Graves' hyperthyroidism and ophthalmopathy. Study summary: Peripheral blood specimens were obtained at initial diagnosis, prior to any treatment.

Study results and limitations: Before onset, by a median of approximately 5.9 months, the model predicted ophthalmopathy.

This clonotype was seen a handful of times. The antigen is unknown. Authors of the study amplified TCR beta CDR3 regions from RNA transcripts. HTBI primers were used for first-round RT-PCR of the TCR CDR3. TCRdb called the multiplex PCR reads again in MiXCR, with one record for every CDR3 protein. The table shows 270,000 or so distinct CDR3 sequences, with roughly 15% occurring only once. The CDR3 sequence is 13 residues long. V lost 7 bases to trimming and J lost 8 bases, with 17 bases between them. The sequencing sample was made of blood. The chain couples TRBV12-3 or TRBV12-4 to TRBJ1-2; perhaps TRBD1 as D (6 bases). The receptor's source is a woman between 50 and 59 years old with Graves' hyperthyroidism that later progressed to Graves' ophthalmopathy. DNA for the CDR3: TGTGCCAGCACTCAACAGGGCCAGGTCGGCTACACCTTC. It translates to CASTQQGQVGYTF.